These 5 T cell receptor beta chains were all obtained from the same sample, sequenced in a study of tumor-infiltrating lymphocytes in localized non-small cell lung cancer. The data were produced by immunoSEQ multiplex PCR, yet TCRdb's version contains in-frame clones alone and is incomplete. The sample has about 23,000 clones, over 60% seen once. Sequenced input: lung tumor tissue. All receptors come from a human donor with non-small cell lung cancer.

V is TRBV7-8 and J is TRBJ1-1; possibly TRBD1 for D (5 bases). The CDR3 runs 13 residues. Germline loops: CDR1 SGHVS, CDR2 FQNEAQ. V dropped 2 bases and J dropped 3 bases, with 7 bases sitting between them. Here the CDR3 DNA reads TGTGCCAGCAGCTTAACCAGGGACACTGAAGCTTTCTTT. Protein sequence: CASSLTRDTEAFF.

This chain links TRBV5-6 with TRBJ1-5, with 7 positions matching TRBD1. The V segment lost 4 bases and the J segment 1 base; nucleotides outside the gene matches: 8. Germline V gene lookup returns CDR1 SGHDT and CDR2 YYEEEE. This CDR3 region has 16 residues. The CDR3 DNA sequence: TGTGCCAGCAGCACCCTAACAGGGGCGAGCAATCAGCCCCAGCATTTT. Protein sequence: CASSTLTGASNQPQHF.

The rearrangement uses TRBV5-1 and TRBJ2-2; D is unresolved. Trimming stripped 1 base from V and 3 bases from J, with 13 bases between. Germline V gives CDR1 SGHRS, CDR2 YFSETQ. This CDR3 has 16 amino acids. CDR3 region: CASSLRLGGDTGELFF. As DNA, the CDR3 is TGCGCCAGCAGCTTGCGGCTCGGCGGCGACACCGGGGAGCTGTTTTTT. Looking up the rest from reference TRBV5-1 and TRBJ2-2 gives the full variable domain: KAGVTQTPRYLIKTRGQQVTLSCSPISGHRSVSWYQQTPGQGLQFLFEYFSETQRNKGNFPGRFSGRQFSNSRSEMNVSTLELGDSALYLCASSLRLGGDTGELFFGEGSRLTVL.

The chain uses TRBV9 and TRBJ1-2, with 7 bases lining up with TRBD1. This CDR3 spans 13 amino acids. The germline V gene has CDR1 SGDLS and CDR2 YYNGEE. Germline trimming cut 4 bases from V and 1 base from J; bases unmatched to any gene: 1. Written as DNA, the CDR3 is TGTGCCAGCAGCCGGGACAGTAACTATGGCTACACCTTC. The encoded protein is CASSRDSNYGYTF.

J is TRBJ1-3 and V is TRBV5-1; D unclear. V lost 0 bases to trimming and J lost 1 base, with 8 bases between them. CDR3 length: 15 residues. Germline CDR1 reads SGHRS; CDR2 reads YFSETQ. The CDR3 here is CASSLGSGSGNTIYF. For the CDR3, the DNA is TGCGCCAGCAGCTTGGGTTCGGGGTCTGGAAACACCATATATTTT.